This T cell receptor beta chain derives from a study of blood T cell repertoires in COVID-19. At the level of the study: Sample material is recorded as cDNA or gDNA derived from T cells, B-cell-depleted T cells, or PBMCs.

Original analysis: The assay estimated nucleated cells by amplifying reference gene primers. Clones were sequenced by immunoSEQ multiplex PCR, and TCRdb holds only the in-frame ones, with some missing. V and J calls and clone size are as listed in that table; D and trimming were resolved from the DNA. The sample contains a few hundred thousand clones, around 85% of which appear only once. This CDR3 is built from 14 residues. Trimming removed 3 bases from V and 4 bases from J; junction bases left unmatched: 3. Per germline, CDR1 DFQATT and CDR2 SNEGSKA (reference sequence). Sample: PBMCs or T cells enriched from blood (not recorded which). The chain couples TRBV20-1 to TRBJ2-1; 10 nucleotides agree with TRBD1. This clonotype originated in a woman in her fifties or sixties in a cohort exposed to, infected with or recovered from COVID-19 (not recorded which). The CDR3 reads CSASKGQGYNEQFF. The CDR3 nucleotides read TGCAGTGCTAGTAAGGGACAGGGGTACAATGAGCAGTTCTTC.